This TCR beta chain was found in a study of control samples from healthy donors and cancer patients. Method: immunoSEQ multiplex PCR; TCRdb's copy keeps in-frame clones and lacks some. The sample contains about 70,000 clones, around 87% of which appear only once. This sequence was found in a woman aged 50 to 60 with head and neck cancer. The sample taken for sequencing was PBMCs.

The CDR3 spells CASSLTNTGELFF. CDR3 nucleotide sequence: TGTGCCAGCAGCTTGACGAACACCGGGGAGCTGTTTTTT. This chain joins TRBV7-8 and TRBJ2-2; D uncertain. The germline V gene has CDR1 SGHVS and CDR2 FQNEAQ. This CDR3 region has 13 residues. Trimming cost V 3 bases and J 0 bases, with 2 bases left between them.